This TCR beta chain was sequenced for a study of CD8+ T cells in alopecia areata (dated 2018 in TCRdb). About the study as a whole: The treated patients, all with moderate-to-severe alopecia areata, were enrolled in an open-label pilot trial of oral tofacitinib given at 5 to 10 mg twice daily. The SALT score, which quantifies the percentage of affected scalp surface area, was used to measure disease severity in treated patients. Scalp clonality was compared across normal scalp (n=4), patchy alopecia areata scalp (n=8), and alopecia totalis/universalis scalp (n=8). On the human side, TCRbeta sequencing was run on scalp tissue and on sorted CD4+ and CD8+ peripheral blood T cells from healthy controls and from alopecia areata patients with either patchy or totalis/universalis disease. To study T cell clonal expansion in alopecia areata, the researchers applied high-throughput TCRbeta sequencing to both the C3H/HeJ mouse model and human patients. TCRbeta CDR3 regions were amplified by immunoSEQ multiplex PCR with 35 Vbeta forward and 13 Jbeta reverse primers. Patients received tofacitinib for 6 to 18 months and were then followed off drug for 6 months to check for delayed response and recurrence. Tofacitinib-treated patients had biopsies at baseline and at 4 and 24 weeks of treatment, with a later scalp biopsy in several patients. RNA was extracted with the PAXgene miRNA kit for fixed scalp, the miRNeasy kit for PBMCs, and the RNeasy kit for mouse skin.

The sample's time point label is to be understood as: around 29 days on oral tofacitinib. This specimen's treatment or condition label, per the study, means: oral pan-JAK inhibitor, 5-10 mg twice daily. Lesional scalp punch biopsies and peripheral blood were obtained from alopecia areata patients. PBMCs were separated by density centrifugation and stained for CD3, CD4 and CD8, after which CD4+ and CD8+ T cells were sorted on a FACSAria. The junction shows trimming of 3 bases on V and 0 bases on J, plus 12 bases between the germline ends. From its cysteine to its phenylalanine, the CDR3 spans 16 amino acids. The read is trimmed to its CDR3 DNA, 48 bases read in frame from base 1. According to the germline V gene (reference sequence), CDR1 reads MNHEY and CDR2 reads SMNVEV. Results the study describes overall, beyond this receptor: Resident alphabeta T cells in normal human skin are also sequenced, complicating scalp TCR repertoire analysis, unlike mouse skin dominated by gammadelta T cells. Compared with normal scalp, lesional scalp, particularly in alopecia totalis/universalis, had higher clonality and more expanded CD8+ clones, which suggests antigenic drive. Tofacitinib significantly decreased scalp clonality and the number of expanded CD8+ clones among the top 100 scalp clones. Because the treated cohort was small and had just a single nonresponder, larger studies are needed to establish links between baseline CD8+ expansion and response. During tofacitinib treatment, many expanded lesional clones stuck around in both scalp and blood, and this persistence may partly explain why relapse happens after treatment is stopped. TCR sequences shared between patients were less clear than in mice, possibly partly because of HLA diversity in the patient population.

On this clone: Its binding antigen is unknown. Base quality data are lacking; no much larger clone is found one base away.

The library was obtained by the immunoSEQ multiplex PCR assay. To provide template for TCR sequencing, every sample had RNA extracted and reverse transcribed into cDNA. SuperScript III was used to make first-strand cDNA, primed with a 2:1 mix of oligo-dT and random hexamers. Amplification bias was assessed with a synthetic immune receptor repertoire, and residual bias was removed computationally. The paper's processing steps were these. Raw reads were preprocessed to remove errors, and CDR3 was defined according to IMGT conventions as the region from the conserved cysteine to phenylalanine. Clonality was computed by normalizing Shannon entropy by log2 of the number of productive unique TCRs and subtracting the result from 1. Whether scalp clones were CD4 or CD8 was inferred by matching scalp TCRbeta sequences against CD4 and CD8 repertoires sorted from blood. What TCRdb holds here is the immuneACCESS table cut down to in-frame rearrangements. Part of the clones is not present; checked against another copy, under half of the missing clones reflect an unresolved V gene, and the others are unexplained. The V and J calls and clone size come from that table; D and trimming were worked out from the DNA. The table for this sample lists some 130,000 clones; more than 45% of them were counted only once. The ten largest make up 0.46% of the sample.

This receptor chain uses TRBV27 and TRBJ2-4; the D gene is unclear. This receptor was obtained from a human donor with alopecia areata. The specimen was CD4+ T cells sorted from blood, collected at week 4, from a patient treated with tofacitinib. The CDR3 here reads CASSFTQTLAKNIQYF. The sequenced DNA: TGTGCCAGCAGTTTCACCCAGACTCTAGCCAAAAACATTCAGTACTTC.